Below, 7 T cell receptor beta chains from the same sample are listed, as sequenced in a study of CD8+ T cells in alopecia areata. Sequencing relied on a cDNA template that was reverse transcribed from extracted RNA. The table came from immunoSEQ multiplex PCR; TCRdb's copy has only in-frame clones and leaves some out. The sample includes 80,000 to 100,000 clones, 35% to 45% of them seen just once. Sequencing input: CD4+ T cells sorted from blood. Every receptor here comes from a human donor with alopecia areata.

This clone was seen a single time. This chain connects TRBV2 to TRBJ2-1; tentative D call: TRBD2 (5 bases). V was clipped by 6 bases and J by 6 bases, with 15 bases between them. There are 14 residues in the CDR3. CDR1 is SNHLY, CDR2 FYNNEI, per germline. CDR3 DNA sequence: TGTGCCAGCAGCTTTTCGGGGTCGTCCAATGAGCAGTTCTTC. It encodes CASSFSGSSNEQFF.

This clone occurred a few times. V and J are TRBV18 and TRBJ2-7; D not certain. V was trimmed by 2 bases and J by 2 bases, leaving 25 bases between them. Per germline, CDR1 KGHSH and CDR2 LQKENI. The CDR3 extends over 19 amino acids. CDR3 amino acids: CASSPFVLKTVPSTYEQYF. The CDR3 region has the DNA TGTGCCAGCTCACCATTCGTCCTAAAGACTGTTCCTTCGACCTACGAGCAGTACTTC.

This sequence joins TRBV6-1 and TRBJ1-1, with 7 bases that match TRBD1. The germline V gene has CDR1 MNHNS and CDR2 SASEGT. V shed 4 bases and J 1 base; nucleotides not matched to a gene: 3. CDR3 length equals 14 residues. This CDR3 reads CASSADRPNTEAFF. DNA of the CDR3: TGTGCCAGCAGTGCGGACAGGCCGAACACTGAAGCTTTCTTT.

This chain uses TRBV7-6 with TRBJ2-4; 10 bases map to TRBD1. The V gene end was trimmed by 6 bases and the J gene end by 11 bases; junction bases not matched to a gene: 10. The CDR3 runs to 14 residues. Germline V lookup: CDR1 SGHVS, CDR2 FNYEAQ. The CDR3 region has the DNA TGTGCCAGCAGTTTCGATGACAGGGGGCGGTTTCAGTACTTC. It specifies CASSFDDRGRFQYF.

The chain uses TRBV28 and TRBJ2-7, with 7 bases identical to TRBD1. CDR3 length equals 13 residues. J lost 3 bases, V lost 5 bases, and 4 bases had no gene match. CDR1 MDHEN and CDR2 SYDVKM come from the germline V gene. This CDR3 is CASSATGIYEQYF. CDR3 DNA sequence: TGTGCCAGCAGTGCGACAGGGATCTACGAGCAGTACTTC.

As concerns this clone: Without the conserved terminal phenylalanine or tryptophan, this CDR3 likely stems from a read error. The rearrangement joins TRBV30 to TRBJ1-1; D gene unclear. From germline, CDR1 is GTSNPN and CDR2 SVGIG (reference sequence). V lost 1 base and J 3 bases, leaving 9 bases between the germline ends. The CDR3 has 13 amino acids. DNA of the CDR3: TGTGCCTGGAGTGATGGAGGGTACACTGAAGCTTTCCTT. Translated: CAWSDGGYTEAFL.

This clone was detected once. This chain uses TRBV30 with TRBJ2-7; D gene unclear. CDR1 is GTSNPN and CDR2 is SVGIG in the germline V gene (reference sequence). V shed 0 bases and J shed 6 bases, with 12 bases lying between them. The CDR3 spans 13 residues. CDR3 DNA: TGTGCCTGGAGTGTAAGGCAGGTAGGCGAGCAGTACTTC. It encodes CAWSVRQVGEQYF.